Below, 25 T cell receptor beta chains from the same sample are listed, as sequenced in a study of T cells in Graves' hyperthyroidism and ophthalmopathy. RNA transcripts provided the source from which TCR beta CDR3 regions were amplified. In the first-round RT-PCR of the TCR CDR3, the HTBI primer set was used. TCRdb processed the multiplex PCR reads anew with MiXCR; each CDR3 protein has one entry. The sample has fewer than 850,000 distinct CDR3 sequences; 15% to 20% are singletons. The sample taken for sequencing was blood. These receptors came from a middle-aged man with Graves' hyperthyroidism.

This clonotype was recorded many times. This chain links TRBV7-9 with TRBJ2-2; D is possibly TRBD1 (5 bases). V shed 5 bases and J shed 0 bases, with 13 bases lying between them. The CDR3 length is 16 residues. Germline-derived CDR1 and CDR2 are SEHNR and FQNEAQ (reference sequence). The CDR3 region has the DNA TGTGCCAGCAGCGGTCCAGGGATCGCGAACACCGGGGAGCTGTTTTTT. Residues: CASSGPGIANTGELFF.

Comments on this clonotype: Germline is not matched at one junction end, which may reflect a read error. V usage is TRBV3-1 and J usage is TRBJ2-6; D gene ambiguous. The CDR3 sequence is 15 residues long. Germline V gene data show CDR1 as LGHDT and CDR2 as YNNKEL (reference sequence). In nucleotides, the CDR3 is TGTGCCAGCAACCAAGATCTCTCTGGGGCCAACGTCCTGACTTTC. This gives the protein CASNQDLSGANVLTF.

This clonotype was observed a handful of times. V usage is TRBV3-1 and J usage is TRBJ2-4; D gene ambiguous. The germline CDR1 and CDR2 sequences are LGHDT and YNNKEL (reference sequence). The V and J ends lost 9 bases and 0 bases respectively, with 12 bases between them. This CDR3 region has 14 residues. The CDR3, as DNA: TGTGCCAGTGCACGAGAATTAGCCAAAAACATTCAGTACTTC. This sequence encodes CASARELAKNIQYF.

This clonotype has at least ten counts. V and J are TRBV18 and TRBJ2-7; perhaps TRBD1 as D (5 bases). Between the trimmed V and J ends, which lost 2 bases and 3 bases, there was a span of 8 bases. The CDR3 is 13 amino acids. CDR1 and CDR2 from the germline V gene are KGHSH and LQKENI. The CDR3 is CASSPERGYEQYF. The CDR3, as DNA: TGTGCCAGCTCACCAGAAAGGGGCTACGAGCAGTACTTC. Full variable domain (rest looked up from reference TRBV18 and TRBJ2-7): NAGVMQNPRHLVRRRGQEARLRCSPMKGHSHVYWYRQLPEEGLKFMVYLQKENIIDESGMPKERFSAEFPKEGPSILRIQQVVRGDSAAYFCASSPERGYEQYFGPGTRLTVT.

This clonotype was seen repeatedly, ten times or more. The chain recombines TRBV27 with TRBJ1-4; D may be TRBD1 (6 bases). Germline CDR1 and CDR2: MNHEY and SMNVEV (reference sequence). The CDR3 covers 15 residues. V lost 6 bases and J lost 6, with 17 bases in between. The CDR3 loop reads CASSPEGEGDEKLFF. CDR3 in DNA: TGTGCCAGCAGCCCGGAAGGGGAGGGGGATGAAAAACTGTTTTTT.

For the CDR3, the DNA is TGTGCCAGCAGCTTGGGTGTATGGGAGCTGGGAGAGACCCAGTACTTC. Residues: CASSLGVWELGETQYF. The chain is built from TRBV5-5 and TRBJ2-5; perhaps TRBD2 as D (5 bases). Trimming shortened V by 0 bases and J by 4 bases, and 16 bases separated the two germline ends. CDR3 size: 16 residues. Germline CDR1 and CDR2: SGHKS and YYEKEE (reference sequence).

This clonotype was recorded many times. The rearrangement joins TRBV25-1 to TRBJ2-5; the D gene could be TRBD1 or TRBD2 (5 bases each). V lost 3 bases to trimming and J lost 8 bases, with 10 bases between them. The CDR3 length is 12 residues. Germline CDR1 MGHDK, CDR2 SYGVNS. In DNA, the CDR3 is TGTGCCAGCAGTGATGAGGGGCTTACCCAGTACTTC. Translating it yields CASSDEGLTQYF.

This clonotype came up many times. This chain connects TRBV7-3 to TRBJ2-1, with D perhaps TRBD1 (6 bases). CDR1 is SGHTA, CDR2 FQGTGA, per germline. The CDR3 runs to 13 residues. With 3 bases removed from V and 9 bases from J, the gap between germline ends came to 12 bases. The CDR3 loop is CASSFTGYSEQFF. The DNA for the CDR3 is TGTGCCAGCAGCTTTACAGGGTATAGTGAGCAGTTCTTC.

This clonotype has a count of ten or more. The chain is built from TRBV28 and TRBJ2-3, with TRBD1 identical over 8 bases. Germline V gives CDR1 MDHEN, CDR2 SYDVKM. V lost 7 bases to trimming and J lost 3 bases; unmatched junction nucleotides: 9. The CDR3 loop spans 15 amino acids. The CDR3 here is CASTLGQGWTDTQYF. CDR3 nucleotides: TGTGCCAGCACCCTCGGACAGGGTTGGACAGATACGCAGTATTTT.

This clonotype was seen ten or more times. The chain carries TRBV2 and TRBJ2-1; 11 bases fit TRBD2. J gave up 10 bases and V 4 bases, and 6 bases lay outside the gene matches. The length of the CDR3 is 14 residues. Germline CDR1 is SNHLY and CDR2 is FYNNEI. The CDR3 protein is CASSALAGGREQFF. The CDR3 coding sequence is TGTGCCAGCAGTGCGCTAGCGGGAGGAAGGGAGCAGTTCTTC.

The J gene is TRBJ2-5, the V gene TRBV29-1, with TRBD2 identical over 10 bases. Germline assignment: CDR1 SQVTM and CDR2 ANQGSEA. The trim removed 2 bases at V and 0 bases at J, leaving 3 bases unmatched. This CDR3 is 15 amino acids long. The CDR3 coding sequence is TGCAGCGTTGAACTAGCGGGAGCGAACCAAGAGACCCAGTACTTC. Translation: CSVELAGANQETQYF.

In this sample, this clonotype turned up many times. The V and J genes are TRBV30 and TRBJ1-1, with D unresolved. The CDR3 contains 14 residues. Trimming took 2 bases from V and 4 from J, leaving 14 bases between them. Germline V gene sequence: CDR1 GTSNPN, CDR2 SVGIG (reference sequence). The CDR3 DNA reads TGTGCCTGGAGTACAGACGGGCTTAGCACTGAAGCTTTCTTT. Amino acid sequence: CAWSTDGLSTEAFF.

This clonotype appeared many times. The chain recombines TRBV6-1 with TRBJ2-2; TRBD2 matches at 9 bases. With V trimmed by 2 bases and J by 1 base, 5 bases remained unmatched. Germline-derived CDR1 and CDR2 are MNHNS and SASEGT. There are 17 residues in the CDR3. The CDR3 loop reads CASSESSGSWNTGELFF. In nucleotides, the CDR3 is TGTGCCAGCAGTGAAAGTAGCGGGAGCTGGAACACCGGGGAGCTGTTTTTT.

This clonotype was detected many times. The chain couples TRBV2 to TRBJ2-3; D remains unclear. This CDR3 spans 16 amino acids. Trimming removed 0 bases at V and 0 bases at J, with 10 bases between. Germline lookup yields CDR1 SNHLY and CDR2 FYNNEI. The CDR3 protein is CASSEALRSSTDTQYF. In DNA form, the CDR3 reads TGTGCCAGCAGTGAAGCGCTTCGGAGTAGCACAGATACGCAGTATTTT.

At least ten counts were recorded for this clonotype. V and J are TRBV2 and TRBJ2-1; 10 bases are a match to TRBD2. The CDR3 spans 14 residues. With V trimmed by 0 bases and J by 7 bases, 0 bases remained unmatched. Germline CDR1 SNHLY, CDR2 FYNNEI. The CDR3 sequence: CASSEALAGNEQFF. The CDR3 coding sequence is TGTGCCAGCAGTGAAGCACTAGCGGGAAATGAGCAGTTCTTC.

This clonotype was detected a few times. This rearrangement joins TRBV2 to TRBJ1-2; D remains ambiguous. The CDR3 covers 13 residues. Trimming took 4 bases from V and 6 from J, leaving 12 bases between them. From germline, CDR1 is SNHLY and CDR2 FYNNEI. The CDR3 protein is CASSGHRLNGYTF. The CDR3, as DNA: TGTGCCAGCAGTGGTCACAGATTAAATGGCTACACCTTC.

This clonotype has at least ten counts. The rearrangement uses TRBV6-5 and TRBJ1-6; D gene uncertain. Trimming removed 2 bases at V and 5 bases at J, with 13 bases between. This CDR3 is built from 16 residues. The germline gives CDR1 MNHEY, CDR2 SVGAGI. CDR3 sequence reads: CASSYIGQEHNSPLHF. CDR3 nucleotide sequence: TGTGCCAGCAGTTACATCGGGCAGGAACATAATTCACCCCTCCACTTT.

J is TRBJ2-6 and V is TRBV28; either TRBD1 or TRBD2 may supply D (5 bases each). The ends were cut back, 4 bases at V and 0 bases at J, with 7 bases in the middle. CDR1 is MDHEN and CDR2 is SYDVKM in the germline V gene. The CDR3 length is 15 residues. DNA of the CDR3: TGTGCCAGCAGTTGGGACCTCTCTGGGGCCAACGTCCTGACTTTC. Its translation is CASSWDLSGANVLTF.

This clonotype was counted ten times or more. The chain combines TRBV29-1 with TRBJ1-2; the D is unclear. The germline V gene has CDR1 SQVTM and CDR2 ANQGSEA. This CDR3 is 11 amino acids long. The ends were cut back, 6 bases at V and 2 bases at J, with 7 bases in the middle. The CDR3: CSVSENYGYTF. CDR3 bases: TGCAGCGTCAGCGAAAACTATGGCTACACCTTC.

This clonotype appeared many times. The genes are TRBV7-3 and TRBJ1-1; 7 positions match TRBD1. The CDR3 contains 15 residues. Germline assignment: CDR1 SGHTA and CDR2 FQGTGA. The trim removed 3 bases at V and 1 base at J, leaving 5 bases unmatched. The CDR3 DNA follows: TGTGCCAGCAGCTTCGGAGGGGGCGCGAACACTGAAGCTTTCTTT. This gives the protein CASSFGGGANTEAFF.

Ten or more counts support this clonotype. The chain has TRBV7-8 and TRBJ2-1, with D tentatively TRBD2 (13 bases). The CDR3 has 20 residues. Trimming cost V 5 bases and J 7 bases, with 33 bases left between them. Germline CDR1 reads SGHVS; CDR2 reads FQNEAQ. CDR3: CASSPGTGGGLAGDWNEQFF. CDR3 DNA sequence: TGTGCCAGCAGCCCCGGGACAGGGGGCGGACTAGCGGGAGATTGGAATGAGCAGTTCTTC.

This clonotype was counted only a few times. V usage is TRBV6-1 and J usage is TRBJ2-3, with D perhaps matching TRBD1 or TRBD2 (5 bases each). Germline-derived CDR1 and CDR2 are MNHNS and SASEGT. The CDR3 is made up of 15 amino acids. Trimming took off 5 bases at V and 5 bases at J, with 17 bases between the two ends. The CDR3 bases are TGTGCCAGCAGTTTCATGACAGCAGCGGAAGATACGCAGTATTTT. It specifies CASSFMTAAEDTQYF.

J is TRBJ2-7 and V is TRBV5-1; the match to TRBD2 covers 10 bases. The CDR3 covers 16 residues. J gave up 3 bases and V 4 bases, and 10 bases lay outside the gene matches. Germline V CDR1 and CDR2: SGHRS, YFSETQ. The chain's CDR3 is CASSPRTSGPSYEQYF. The CDR3 DNA is TGCGCCAGCAGCCCCAGGACTAGCGGACCGAGCTACGAGCAGTACTTC.

On this clonotype: Compared with germline, one end of the junction differs, possibly owing to a read error. The rearrangement uses TRBV28 and TRBJ2-5; TRBD2 aligns across 7 bases. CDR1 is MDHEN and CDR2 is SYDVKM in the germline V gene. The CDR3 covers 16 residues. CDR3 coding DNA: TGTGGCAGCAGTTCAGCGTATAGGGAGGGTTTGGAGACCCAGTACTTC. Amino acids: CGSSSAYREGLETQYF.

This clonotype was detected only a few times. This sequence joins TRBV5-6 and TRBJ2-1; D call uncertain. V was clipped by 5 bases and J by 9 bases, with 15 bases between them. Germline V gene data show CDR1 as SGHDT and CDR2 as YYEEEE. The CDR3 length is 13 residues. This CDR3 reads CASSSGWHLEQFF. The CDR3 DNA follows: TGTGCCAGCAGTTCTGGGTGGCACCTTGAGCAGTTCTTC.